The 26 T cell receptor beta chains reported below all come from one sample, sequenced in a study of T cells after yellow fever vaccination. TCRdb recomputed calls from the 5' RACE reads with MiXCR, one row per CDR3 protein. The data hold around 610,000 distinct CDR3 sequences, with 13% observed a single time. This sample comprised PBMCs, obtained on the day of the yellow fever booster vaccination. The receptors originated from a man aged 25 to 40 who received the YFV17D yellow fever vaccine.

A few counts support this clonotype. The chain uses TRBV20-1 and TRBJ1-2; perhaps TRBD1 as D (5 bases). V gave up 5 bases and J gave up 14 bases, with 24 bases separating them. This CDR3 region has 13 residues. Germline V gene sequence: CDR1 DFQATT, CDR2 SNEGSKA (reference sequence). CDR3 protein: CSARGDVERPTTF. In DNA, the CDR3 is TGCAGTGCTCGGGGGGACGTAGAACGCCCAACTACCTTC.

The V and J genes are TRBV18 and TRBJ1-6, with D unclear. This CDR3 contains 13 residues. Between the trimmed V and J ends, which lost 3 bases and 7 bases, there was a span of 7 bases. The germline V gene encodes CDR1 KGHSH and CDR2 LQKENI. The CDR3 loop is CASSPDGNSPLHF. CDR3 nucleotides: TGTGCCAGCTCACCCGACGGCAATTCACCCCTCCACTTT.

In its sample, this clonotype was seen a few times. The rearrangement joins TRBV12-3 or TRBV12-4 to TRBJ2-1; 11 bases are a match to TRBD2. The CDR3 runs 17 residues. V shed 0 bases, J shed 7 bases, and the junction held 8 bases outside the gene matches. The CDR3 spells CASSLAGVLAGGNEQFF. CDR3 bases: TGTGCCAGCAGTTTAGCCGGTGTTCTAGCGGGAGGAAATGAGCAGTTCTTC.

The chain recombines TRBV5-6 with TRBJ2-2; tentative D call: TRBD1 (6 bases). CDR1 is SGHDT and CDR2 is YYEEEE in the germline V gene. The V and J ends lost 2 bases and 7 bases respectively, with 18 bases between them. The CDR3 is 16 amino acids. The CDR3 DNA sequence: TGTGCCAGCAGCTTAGTCGCCGGGACACCTTACGGGGAGCTGTTTTTT. Residues: CASSLVAGTPYGELFF. Based on the CDR3 plus reference TRBV5-6 and TRBJ2-2, the full variable domain is DAGVTQSPTHLIKTRGQQVTLRCSPKSGHDTVSWYQQALGQGPQFIFQYYEEEERQRGNFPDRFSGHQFPNYSSELNVNALLLGDSALYLCASSLVAGTPYGELFFGEGSRLTVL.

The chain joins TRBV5-4 to TRBJ2-1; TRBD2 matches at 9 bases. V gave up 0 bases and J gave up 9 bases; unmatched junction bases: 10. In germline, CDR1 is SGHNT, CDR2 YYREEE (reference sequence). The CDR3 has 16 amino acids. The CDR3 reads CASSLAGREGSREQFF. The CDR3 region has the DNA TGTGCCAGCAGCTTGGCCGGGCGGGAGGGATCTCGTGAGCAGTTCTTC.

This clonotype was seen a few times. The DNA of the CDR3 is TGTGCCAGCAGTCGCAAGGGACAGCGCGGCCTAACGCAGTATTTT. Amino acid sequence: CASSRKGQRGLTQYF. The chain combines TRBV6-1 with TRBJ2-3, with 7 positions matching TRBD1. The ends lost 5 bases at V and 9 bases at J; junction bases unmatched: 14. Germline V gene lookup returns CDR1 MNHNS and CDR2 SASEGT. This CDR3 is 15 amino acids long.

The chain is built from TRBV5-4 and TRBJ2-1, with D unresolved. Germline lookup yields CDR1 SGHNT and CDR2 YYREEE (reference sequence). V lost 2 bases and J 8 bases, leaving 14 bases between the germline ends. The CDR3 spans 14 residues. The CDR3 here is CASSLYVLGYEQFF. CDR3 in DNA: TGTGCCAGCAGCTTATATGTGTTGGGCTATGAGCAGTTCTTC.

This clonotype was seen ten or more times. The chain links TRBV3-1 to TRBJ2-1, with D possibly TRBD2 on 6 matching bases. The CDR3 consists of 13 residues. The germline V gene encodes CDR1 LGHDT and CDR2 YNNKEL (reference sequence). The V end was cut by 4 bases, the J end by 6 bases, with 10 bases between. CDR3 nucleotide sequence: TGTGCCAGCAGCCTAGCGGTGATCAATGAGCAGTTCTTC. Translating it yields CASSLAVINEQFF.

Written as DNA, the CDR3 is TGTGCCAGCAGTCTGGACGGATCCTTCACCCTCCACTTT. It is translated as CASSLDGSFTLHF. The chain carries TRBV2 and TRBJ1-6; D is uncertain. Looked up from germline, CDR1 is SNHLY and CDR2 is FYNNEI. This CDR3 is 13 amino acids long. V lost 5 bases to trimming and J lost 14 bases, with 16 bases between them.

This clonotype came up a few times. The chain carries TRBV29-1 and TRBJ2-3; TRBD2 aligns across 14 bases. Trimming cost V 6 bases and J 6 bases; bases outside gene matches: 17. The CDR3 runs 18 residues. Per germline, CDR1 SQVTM and CDR2 ANQGSEA. CDR3 DNA: TGCAGCGTGGGCCGACTAGCGGGAGGGCCGGATCCGGCCGATACGCAGTATTTT. Translation: CSVGRLAGGPDPADTQYF.

This clonotype was found a few times. The chain recombines TRBV25-1 with TRBJ2-6; D gene ambiguous. Germline V gene lookup returns CDR1 MGHDK and CDR2 SYGVNS. Between the trimmed V and J ends, which lost 1 base and 3 bases, there was a span of 4 bases. The CDR3 sequence is 14 residues long. The CDR3 region is CASSESVGANVLTF. In nucleotides, the CDR3 is TGTGCCAGCAGTGAATCCGTTGGGGCCAACGTCCTGACTTTC.

The chain employs TRBV7-9 and TRBJ2-5; possible D gene TRBD2, 5 bases. Germline values: CDR1 SEHNR, CDR2 FQNEAQ (reference sequence). The V gene lost 3 bases and the J gene lost 5 bases, with 10 bases spanning the gap. This CDR3 region has 13 residues. The CDR3 DNA follows: TGTGCCAGCAGCTTCGCTAGCACGGAGACCCAGTACTTC. This codes for CASSFASTETQYF. The full variable domain, with the rest looked up from reference TRBV7-9 and TRBJ2-5, is DTGVSQNPRHKITKRGQNVTFRCDPISEHNRLYWYRQTLGQGPEFLTYFQNEAQLEKSRLLSDRFSAERPKGSFSTLEIQRTEQGDSAMYLCASSFASTETQYFGPGTRLLVL.

The rearrangement links TRBV20-1 to TRBJ2-7; D is unresolved. This CDR3 contains 12 residues. V gave up 1 base and J gave up 7 bases, with 11 bases separating them. Germline V gene lookup returns CDR1 DFQATT and CDR2 SNEGSKA (reference sequence). The CDR3 DNA sequence: TGCAGTGCTAGAGGGTCACAATGGGAGCAGTACTTC. Residues: CSARGSQWEQYF.

In this sample, this clonotype turned up a few times. This chain joins TRBV7-3 and TRBJ1-6; D is unclear. Trimming removed 5 bases from V and 10 bases from J, with 15 bases in between. This CDR3 spans 14 amino acids. Germline CDR1 is SGHTA and CDR2 is FQGTGA. CDR3 in amino acids: CASSESGYGSPLHF. CDR3 DNA: TGTGCCAGCAGCGAGTCGGGGTATGGGTCACCCCTCCACTTT. The variable domain in full, with the rest retrieved from reference TRBV7-3 and TRBJ1-6, is GAGVSQTPSNKVTEKGKYVELRCDPISGHTALYWYRQSLGQGPEFLIYFQGTGAADDSGLPNDRFFAVRPEGSVSTLKIQRTERGDSAVYLCASSESGYGSPLHFGNGTRLTVT.

This clonotype was picked up many times. The genes are TRBV15 and TRBJ2-7; D perhaps matches TRBD2 (5 bases). The CDR3 sequence is 17 residues long. Deletions cut 0 bases from V and 0 bases from J, with 15 bases between. Per the germline V gene, CDR1 is LNHNV and CDR2 is YYDKDF (reference sequence). The CDR3 spells CATSRDFASPNSYEQYF. The CDR3 DNA sequence: TGTGCCACCAGCAGAGATTTTGCTAGCCCAAACTCCTACGAGCAGTACTTC.

This sequence joins TRBV7-2 and TRBJ2-7; the D gene is possibly TRBD2 (7 bases). The germline CDR1 and CDR2 sequences are SGHTA and FQGNSA. The CDR3 covers 14 residues. V was clipped by 1 base and J by 5 bases, with 12 bases between them. CDR3 residues: CASSLEGGDDEQYF. CDR3 DNA sequence: TGTGCCAGCAGCTTAGAAGGGGGGGACGACGAGCAGTACTTC. Drawing the rest from reference TRBV7-2 and TRBJ2-7, the complete variable domain is GAGVSQSPSNKVTEKGKDVELRCDPISGHTALYWYRQSLGQGLEFLIYFQGNSAPDKSGLPSDRFSAERTGGSVSTLTIQRTQQEDSAVYLCASSLEGGDDEQYFGPGTRLTVT.

The chain has TRBV7-8 and TRBJ2-1; D is ambiguous. Deletions cut 3 bases from V and 6 bases from J, with 6 bases between. The CDR3 length is 12 residues. From germline, CDR1 is SGHVS and CDR2 FQNEAQ. The DNA for the CDR3 is TGTGCCAGCAGCTTTAACATCAATGAGCAGTTCTTC. It translates to CASSFNINEQFF. Together with reference TRBV7-8 and TRBJ2-1, the CDR3 gives the full variable domain: GAGVSQSPRYKVAKRGQDVALRCDPISGHVSLFWYQQALGQGPEFLTYFQNEAQLDKSGLPSDRFFAERPEGSVSTLKIQRTQQEDSAVYLCASSFNINEQFFGPGTRLTVL.

This clonotype showed up just a few times. This chain links TRBV18 with TRBJ2-7; perhaps D is TRBD1 or TRBD2 (7 bases each). V was shortened by 2 bases and J by 3 bases, with 11 bases between the two germline ends. This CDR3 is built from 14 residues. Germline-derived CDR1 and CDR2 are KGHSH and LQKENI. The CDR3 spells CASSPVRGGYEQYF. CDR3 sequence (DNA): TGTGCCAGCTCACCAGTCAGGGGGGGCTACGAGCAGTACTTC.

V and J are TRBV29-1 and TRBJ1-2, with D hard to call. Per germline, CDR1 SQVTM and CDR2 ANQGSEA. The CDR3 is 9 residues long. V was cut by 4 bases and J by 8 bases, with 5 bases left in between. Here the CDR3 DNA reads TGCAGCGTTGTCTCAGGCTACACCTTC. It is translated as CSVVSGYTF.

This clonotype was observed a handful of times. The chain has TRBV7-2 and TRBJ1-6; D unresolved. Trimming pared 1 base from V and 5 bases from J, leaving 9 bases between. The germline CDR1 and CDR2 sequences are SGHTA and FQGNSA. CDR3 size: 15 residues. The CDR3 loop reads CASSLVVQNNSPLHF. The CDR3 region has the DNA TGTGCCAGCAGCTTAGTCGTGCAGAATAATTCACCCCTCCACTTT.

The chain employs TRBV6-5 and TRBJ2-1; D gene ambiguous. V shed 6 bases and J shed 6 bases, with 6 bases lying between them. The CDR3 is 11 residues long. Germline V CDR1 and CDR2: MNHEY, SVGAGI. DNA for the CDR3: TGTGCCAGCAGGATCCTCAATGAGCAGTTCTTC. Translation: CASRILNEQFF.

The genes are TRBV18 and TRBJ2-2; perhaps D is TRBD1 or TRBD2 (5 bases each). CDR1 KGHSH and CDR2 LQKENI come from the germline V gene. V was trimmed by 3 bases and J by 8 bases, leaving 16 bases between them. This CDR3 has 15 residues. This chain's CDR3 is CASSPLEGPIGELFF. The CDR3 coding sequence is TGTGCCAGCTCACCGCTCGAGGGGCCTATTGGGGAGCTGTTTTTT.

This clonotype was detected only a few times. The rearrangement links TRBV27 to TRBJ2-7; D is possibly TRBD2 (6 bases). The length of the CDR3 is 14 residues. Looked up from germline, CDR1 is MNHEY and CDR2 is SMNVEV (reference sequence). Trimming cost V 5 bases and J 5 bases, with 16 bases left between them. This CDR3 reads CASSRLGTPDEQYF. The CDR3 nucleotides read TGTGCCAGCAGTCGGCTCGGGACTCCAGACGAGCAGTACTTC.

The chain joins TRBV28 to TRBJ2-2, with 15 bases matching TRBD2. The CDR3 has 17 amino acids. CDR1 and CDR2 (germline): MDHEN, SYDVKM. The J segment lost 3 bases and the V segment lost 6 bases, leaving 5 bases of the junction unmatched. This chain's CDR3 is CASSGLAGGPDTGELFF. CDR3 nucleotides: TGTGCCAGCAGCGGACTAGCGGGAGGGCCGGACACCGGGGAGCTGTTTTTT. Drawing the rest from reference TRBV28 and TRBJ2-2, the complete variable domain is DVKVTQSSRYLVKRTGEKVFLECVQDMDHENMFWYRQDPGLGLRLIYFSYDVKMKEKGDIPEGYSVSREKKERFSLILESASTNQTSMYLCASSGLAGGPDTGELFFGEGSRLTVL.

The chain recombines TRBV7-2 with TRBJ2-3, with a possible D match to TRBD2 (6 bases). The germline V gene encodes CDR1 SGHTA and CDR2 FQGNSA. The CDR3 is 13 residues long. V lost 6 bases and J 4 bases, leaving 11 bases between the germline ends. The CDR3 DNA reads as TGTGCCAGCAGAATGGGGGAGGCAGATACGCAGTATTTT. It codes for CASRMGEADTQYF.

This clonotype was found a few times. The chain couples TRBV19 to TRBJ1-2, with 7 bases that match TRBD1. This CDR3 region has 16 residues. The trim removed 5 bases at V and 0 bases at J, leaving 9 bases unmatched. Looked up from germline, CDR1 is LNHDA and CDR2 is SQIVND (reference sequence). The CDR3 loop is CASSVGRGSTNYGYTF. The CDR3 DNA is TGTGCCAGTAGTGTAGGCAGGGGGAGTACTAACTATGGCTACACCTTC. Supplemented by reference TRBV19 and TRBJ1-2, the full variable domain reads DGGITQSPKYLFRKEGQNVTLSCEQNLNHDAMYWYRQDPGQGLRLIYYSQIVNDFQKGDIAEGYSVSREKKESFPLTVTSAQKNPTAFYLCASSVGRGSTNYGYTFGSGTRLTVV.